A selection of T cell receptor beta chains follows, all from one sample in a study of shared clonotypes between healthy human individuals. Clones were read by immunoSEQ multiplex PCR, and TCRdb kept only the in-frame ones, dropping some. The sample records approximately 2.4 million clones, under 97% being singletons. Sample: naive CD4+ T cells sorted from blood. The receptors come from a man aged 18 to 29 in good health. Each CDR3 is given with its conserved first and last residue. A D gene is named only where the DNA matches it firmly. Clone size appears in some rows only: once, few, many, or a class for an expanded clone.

j_call,clone_size,cdr3_length,d_call,v_call,cdr3_aa,cdr3_nt
TRBJ1-1,few,16,-,TRBV29-1,CSVDARGVGVNTEAFF,TGCAGCGTTGATGCTCGGGGAGTAGGTGTGAACACTGAAGCTTTCTTT
TRBJ2-5,-,16,TRBD2,TRBV9,CASSVAVTSGQETQYF,TGTGCCAGCAGCGTAGCGGTTACTAGCGGGCAAGAGACCCAGTACTTC
TRBJ1-1,-,17,TRBD1,TRBV28,CASSLWDRGRKLTEAFF,TGTGCCAGCAGTTTATGGGACAGGGGGCGTAAACTCACTGAAGCTTTCTTT
TRBJ2-5,-,15,TRBD2,TRBV28,CASSHFRAGGGTQYF,TGTGCCAGCAGCCATTTCAGGGCGGGCGGGGGGACCCAGTACTTC
TRBJ1-2,-,16,TRBD1,TRBV5-6,CASSGTGGLTGYGYTF,TGTGCCAGCAGCGGGACAGGGGGCCTTACGGGCTATGGCTACACCTTC
TRBJ1-6,-,13,-,TRBV14,CASSTNLNSPLHF,TGTGCCAGCAGCACCAACCTGAATTCACCCCTCCACTTT
TRBJ2-5,-,15,TRBD2,TRBV29-1,CSVDASRGFGETQYF,TGCAGCGTTGACGCCTCGCGGGGGTTCGGGGAGACCCAGTACTTC
TRBJ2-5,-,14,-,TRBV5-1,CASSLRQSQETQYF,TGCGCCAGCAGCTTGCGACAGTCACAAGAGACCCAGTACTTC
TRBJ2-1,-,16,TRBD2,TRBV10-3,CAISESVTGGYNEQFF,TGTGCCATCAGTGAGTCAGTAACGGGGGGGTACAATGAGCAGTTCTTC
TRBJ2-7,-,15,-,TRBV6-5,CASSYGPVATYEQYF,TGTGCCAGCAGTTATGGGCCGGTAGCAACCTACGAGCAGTACTTC
TRBJ2-5,-,16,TRBD2,TRBV4-1,CASSQDPSGVGETQYF,TGCGCCAGCAGTCAAGACCCTAGCGGGGTAGGAGAGACCCAGTACTTC